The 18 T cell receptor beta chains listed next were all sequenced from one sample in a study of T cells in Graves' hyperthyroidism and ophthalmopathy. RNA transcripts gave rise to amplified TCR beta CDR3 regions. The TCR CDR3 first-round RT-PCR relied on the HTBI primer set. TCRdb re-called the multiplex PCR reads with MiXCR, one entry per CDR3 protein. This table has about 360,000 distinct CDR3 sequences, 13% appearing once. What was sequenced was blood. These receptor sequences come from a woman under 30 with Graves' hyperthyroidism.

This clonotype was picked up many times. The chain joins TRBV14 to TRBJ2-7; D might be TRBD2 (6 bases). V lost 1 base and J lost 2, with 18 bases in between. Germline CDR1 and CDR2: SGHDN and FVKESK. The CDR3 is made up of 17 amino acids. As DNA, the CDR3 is TGTGCCAGCAGCCAAGGGGGACTTGGGCGGGGACCCTACGAGCAGTACTTC. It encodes CASSQGGLGRGPYEQYF.

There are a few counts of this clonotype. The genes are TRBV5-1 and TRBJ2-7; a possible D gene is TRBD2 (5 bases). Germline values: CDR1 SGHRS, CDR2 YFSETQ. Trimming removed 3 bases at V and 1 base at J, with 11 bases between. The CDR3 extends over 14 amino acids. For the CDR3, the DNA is TGCGCCAGCAGCTCCGGACGGGGTTCCTACGAGCAGTACTTC. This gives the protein CASSSGRGSYEQYF.

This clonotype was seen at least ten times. The DNA for the CDR3 is TGTGCCAGCAGAGGACACCGGGACAGCAGAGAAAAACTGTTTTTT. Translation gives CASRGHRDSREKLFF. V gene TRBV6-1 combines with J gene TRBJ1-4, with TRBD1 matching 7 bases. This CDR3 is built from 15 residues. J lost 8 bases, V lost 6 bases, and 12 bases had no gene match. Germline CDR1 MNHNS, CDR2 SASEGT.

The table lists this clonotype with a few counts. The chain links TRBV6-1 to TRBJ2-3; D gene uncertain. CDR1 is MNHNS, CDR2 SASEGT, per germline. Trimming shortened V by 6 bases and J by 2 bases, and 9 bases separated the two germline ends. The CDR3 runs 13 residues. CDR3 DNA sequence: TGTGCCAGCAGGATCCTCTCCACAGATACGCAGTATTTT. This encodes CASRILSTDTQYF.

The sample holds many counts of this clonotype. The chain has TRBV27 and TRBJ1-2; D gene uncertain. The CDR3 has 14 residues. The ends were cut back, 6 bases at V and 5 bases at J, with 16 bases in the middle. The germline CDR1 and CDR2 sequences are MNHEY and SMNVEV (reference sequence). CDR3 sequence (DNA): TGTGCCAGCAGAGGTTCCGGACTGTCATATGGCTACACCTTC. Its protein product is CASRGSGLSYGYTF.

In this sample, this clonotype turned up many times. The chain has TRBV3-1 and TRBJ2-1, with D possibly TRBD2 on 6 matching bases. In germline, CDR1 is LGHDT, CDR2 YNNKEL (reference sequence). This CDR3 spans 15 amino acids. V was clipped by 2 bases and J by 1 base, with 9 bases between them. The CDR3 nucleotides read TGTGCCAGCAGCCAACTAGCGCGATCCTACAATGAGCAGTTCTTC. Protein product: CASSQLARSYNEQFF.

CDR3 protein: CASSEGRYGYTF. The CDR3 DNA is TGTGCCAGCAGTGAAGGTCGCTATGGCTACACCTTC. The chain joins TRBV25-1 to TRBJ1-2; D ambiguous. Per the germline V gene, CDR1 is MGHDK and CDR2 is SYGVNS. Trimming cost V 2 bases and J 4 bases, with 5 bases left between them. The CDR3 length is 12 residues.

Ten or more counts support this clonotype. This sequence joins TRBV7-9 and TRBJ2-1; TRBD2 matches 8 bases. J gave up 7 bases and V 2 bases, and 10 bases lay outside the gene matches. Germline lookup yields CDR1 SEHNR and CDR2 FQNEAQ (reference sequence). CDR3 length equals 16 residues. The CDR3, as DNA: TGTGCCAGCAGCTTAAGTCGAGCGGGAGAGGGAAATGAGCAGTTCTTC. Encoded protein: CASSLSRAGEGNEQFF.

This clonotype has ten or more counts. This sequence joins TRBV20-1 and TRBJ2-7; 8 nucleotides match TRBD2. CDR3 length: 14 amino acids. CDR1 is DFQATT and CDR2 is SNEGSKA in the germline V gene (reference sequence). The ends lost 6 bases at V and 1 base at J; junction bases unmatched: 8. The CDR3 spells CSAGAPSGSYEQYF. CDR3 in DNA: TGCAGTGCCGGGGCCCCTAGCGGGTCCTACGAGCAGTACTTC.

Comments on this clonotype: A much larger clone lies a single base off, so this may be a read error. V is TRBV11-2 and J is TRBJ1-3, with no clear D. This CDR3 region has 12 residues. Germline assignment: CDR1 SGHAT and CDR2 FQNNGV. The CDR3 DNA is TGTGCCAGCAGGGTAGCTGGATACACCATATATTTT. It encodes CASRVAGYTIYF.

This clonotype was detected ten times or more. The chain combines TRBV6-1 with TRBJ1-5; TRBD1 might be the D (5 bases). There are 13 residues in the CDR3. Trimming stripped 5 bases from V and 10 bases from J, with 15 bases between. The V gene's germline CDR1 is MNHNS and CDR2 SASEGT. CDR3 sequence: CASSIGTVGPQHF. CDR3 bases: TGTGCCAGCAGTATAGGGACGGTGGGACCCCAGCATTTT.

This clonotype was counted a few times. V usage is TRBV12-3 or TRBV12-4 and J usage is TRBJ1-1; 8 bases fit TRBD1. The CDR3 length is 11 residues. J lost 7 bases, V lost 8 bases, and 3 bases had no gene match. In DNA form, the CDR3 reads TGTGCCAGCGGACAGGGTTATGAAGCTTTCTTT. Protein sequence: CASGQGYEAFF.

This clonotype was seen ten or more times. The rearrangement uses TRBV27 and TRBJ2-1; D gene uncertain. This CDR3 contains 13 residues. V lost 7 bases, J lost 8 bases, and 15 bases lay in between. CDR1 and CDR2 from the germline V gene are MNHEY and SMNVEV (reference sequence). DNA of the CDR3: TGTGCCAGCACCCAACAAAATGGGCATGAGCAGTTCTTC. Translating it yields CASTQQNGHEQFF.

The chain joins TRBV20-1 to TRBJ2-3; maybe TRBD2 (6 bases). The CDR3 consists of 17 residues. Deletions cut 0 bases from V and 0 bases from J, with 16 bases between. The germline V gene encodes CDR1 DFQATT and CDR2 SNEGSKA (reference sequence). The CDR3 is CSARERLGGGSTDTQYF. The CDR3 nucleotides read TGCAGTGCTAGAGAGCGGTTGGGGGGAGGAAGCACAGATACGCAGTATTTT.

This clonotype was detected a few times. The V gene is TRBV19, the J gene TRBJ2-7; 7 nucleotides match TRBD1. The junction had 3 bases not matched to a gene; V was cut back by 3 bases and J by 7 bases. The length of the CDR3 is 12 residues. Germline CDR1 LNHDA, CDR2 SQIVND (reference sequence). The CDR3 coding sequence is TGTGCCAGTAGTATGGGGACAGAGGAGCAGTACTTC. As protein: CASSMGTEEQYF.

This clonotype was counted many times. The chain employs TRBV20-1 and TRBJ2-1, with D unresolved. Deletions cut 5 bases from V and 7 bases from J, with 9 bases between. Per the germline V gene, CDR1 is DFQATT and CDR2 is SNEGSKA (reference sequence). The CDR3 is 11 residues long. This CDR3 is CSALRLNEQFF. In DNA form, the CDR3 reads TGCAGTGCTCTTAGATTGAATGAGCAGTTCTTC.

DNA of the CDR3: TGTGCCACCGCGTCCGGGACACCTCGGAACGAGCAGTACTTC. It specifies CATASGTPRNEQYF. The rearrangement joins TRBV24-1 to TRBJ2-7; D is possibly TRBD1 (6 bases). The CDR3 has 14 amino acids. Germline V gene lookup returns CDR1 KGHDR and CDR2 SFDVKD. Trimming cost V 9 bases and J 5 bases, with 19 bases left between them.

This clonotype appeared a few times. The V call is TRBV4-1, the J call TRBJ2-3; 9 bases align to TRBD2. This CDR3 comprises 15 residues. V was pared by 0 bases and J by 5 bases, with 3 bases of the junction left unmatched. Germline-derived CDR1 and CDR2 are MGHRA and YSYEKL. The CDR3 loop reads CASSQEWTSEDTQYF. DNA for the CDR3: TGCGCCAGCAGCCAAGAATGGACTAGCGAAGATACGCAGTATTTT.